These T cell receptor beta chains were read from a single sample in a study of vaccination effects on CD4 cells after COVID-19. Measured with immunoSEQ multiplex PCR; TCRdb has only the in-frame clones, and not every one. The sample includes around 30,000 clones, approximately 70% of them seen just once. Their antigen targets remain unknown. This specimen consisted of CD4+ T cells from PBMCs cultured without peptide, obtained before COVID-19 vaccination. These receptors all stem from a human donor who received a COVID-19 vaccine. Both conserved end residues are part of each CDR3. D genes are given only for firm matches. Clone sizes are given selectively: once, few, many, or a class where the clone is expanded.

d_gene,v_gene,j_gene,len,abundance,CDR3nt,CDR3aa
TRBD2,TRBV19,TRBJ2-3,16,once,TGTGCCAGTAGTACCGGGACTAGCGGGACTCTGAGTACGCAGTATTTT,CASSTGTSGTLSTQYF
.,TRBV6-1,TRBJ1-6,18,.,TGTGCCAGCAGTGAGTATCATCCCAGGACGGGATATAATTCACCCCTCCACTTT,CASSEYHPRTGYNSPLHF
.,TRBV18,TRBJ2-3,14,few,TGTGCCAGCTCACCGGGCAGGAGCACAGATACGCAGTATTTT,CASSPGRSTDTQYF
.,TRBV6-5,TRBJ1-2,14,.,TGTGCCAGCAGCCCCAGGGAGGGCGGCTATGGCTACACCTTC,CASSPREGGYGYTF
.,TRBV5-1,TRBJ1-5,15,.,TGCGCCAGCAGCTTGGCGGGGAGCGGCAATCAGCCCCAGCATTTT,CASSLAGSGNQPQHF
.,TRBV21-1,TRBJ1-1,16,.,TGTGCCAGCAGCGCAATACCGGGCCCTTCGAACACTGAAGCTTTCTTT,CASSAIPGPSNTEAFF
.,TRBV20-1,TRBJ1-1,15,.,TGCAGTGCTAGTGCAGGGGCCGGGGGATACACTGAAGCTTTCTTT,CSASAGAGGYTEAFF
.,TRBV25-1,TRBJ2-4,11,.,TGTGCCAGCAGCGGGAAAAACATTCAGTACTTC,CASSGKNIQYF
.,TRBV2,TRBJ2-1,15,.,TGTGCCAGCAGTGGTTGGCGCAGGGGCTACAATGAGCAGTTCTTC,CASSGWRRGYNEQFF
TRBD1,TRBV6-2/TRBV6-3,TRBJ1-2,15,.,TGTGCCAGCAGTTTCTTAGGGACAGGGAAGGTCGGCTACACCTTC,CASSFLGTGKVGYTF
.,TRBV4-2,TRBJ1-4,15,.,TGTGCCAGCAGCCAAACTAGAGGGGTCGGCGAAAAACTGTTTTTT,CASSQTRGVGEKLFF
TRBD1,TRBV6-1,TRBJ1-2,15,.,TGTGCCAGCAGTGAAGGGACAGGGGGCGCCTATGGCTACACCTTC,CASSEGTGGAYGYTF
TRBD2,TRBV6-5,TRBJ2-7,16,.,TGTGCCAGCAGTTACTCGACGGAACTAGCGGGGGGGGAGCAGTACTTC,CASSYSTELAGGEQYF
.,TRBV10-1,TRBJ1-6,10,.,TGCGCCACCAAGGGTTCACCCCTCCACTTT,CATKGSPLHF
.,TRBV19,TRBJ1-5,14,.,TGTGCCAGTAGTCCGAGGGGGGGGAATCAGCCCCAGCATTTT,CASSPRGGNQPQHF
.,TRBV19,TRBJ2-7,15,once,TGTGCCAGTAGTAGAGGGGGGAGAGCGTCCTACGAGCAGTACTTC,CASSRGGRASYEQYF
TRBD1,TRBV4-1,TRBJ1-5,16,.,TGCGCCAGCAGCCCGCCGGGGGGACAGCCGAATCAGCCCCAGCATTTT,CASSPPGGQPNQPQHF
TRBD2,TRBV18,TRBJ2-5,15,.,TGTGCCAGCTCACCGGACGCGGGGGGGCAAGAGACCCAGTACTTC,CASSPDAGGQETQYF
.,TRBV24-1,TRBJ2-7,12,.,TGTGCCGCGGGATCAGGGTCCTACGAGCAGTACTTC,CAAGSGSYEQYF
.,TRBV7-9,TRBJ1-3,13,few,TGTGCCAGCAGCGGGGACGCCGGAAACACCATATATTTT,CASSGDAGNTIYF
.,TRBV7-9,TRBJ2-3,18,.,TGTGCCAGCAGCCTAACGTTTGAGCGGGCGAGTTGGACAGATACGCAGTATTTT,CASSLTFERASWTDTQYF
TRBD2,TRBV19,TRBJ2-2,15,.,TGTGCCAGTAGTCGTCTAGCGGGACTCGCCGGGGAGCTGTTTTTT,CASSRLAGLAGELFF
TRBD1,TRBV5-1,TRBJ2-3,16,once,TGCGCCAGCAGCTTGGCCGGGACAGGGGACACAGATACGCAGTATTTT,CASSLAGTGDTDTQYF
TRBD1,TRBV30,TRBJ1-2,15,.,TGTGCCCGAATTCGAGGGGACAGGGAAAACTATGGCTACACCTTC,CARIRGDRENYGYTF
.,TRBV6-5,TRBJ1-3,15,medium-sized,TGTGCCAGCAGTTACTACAGCCACGCCGGAAACACCATATATTTT,CASSYYSHAGNTIYF
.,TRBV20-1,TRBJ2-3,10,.,TGCAGTGCTGTCACAGATACGCAGTATTTT,CSAVTDTQYF
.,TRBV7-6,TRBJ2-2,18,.,TGTGCCAGCAGCTTAATGGCGACAGCCAATTCGAACACCGGGGAGCTGTTTTTT,CASSLMATANSNTGELFF
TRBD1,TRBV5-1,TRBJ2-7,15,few,TGCGCCAGCAGCTTCCGGACAGGGGACGTTTACGAGCAGTACTTC,CASSFRTGDVYEQYF
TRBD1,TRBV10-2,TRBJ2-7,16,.,TGCGCCAGCAGTGACGCAGGGGGTGGCAGGTCCTACGAGCAGTACTTC,CASSDAGGGRSYEQYF
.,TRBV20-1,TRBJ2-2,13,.,TGCAGTGCTAGTTGGGGTCTCACCGGGGAGCTGTTTTTT,CSASWGLTGELFF
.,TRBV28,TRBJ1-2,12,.,TGTGCCAGCAGTGCTCAGACCTATGGCTACACCTTC,CASSAQTYGYTF
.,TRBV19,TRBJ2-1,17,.,TGTGCCAGTAGTATTGGGCCTACAACTAGGTGGGACAATGAGCAGTTCTTC,CASSIGPTTRWDNEQFF
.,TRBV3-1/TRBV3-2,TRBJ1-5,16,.,TGTGCCAGCAGCCAAGGTGGGAGAAGCGGCAATCAGCCCCAGCATTTT,CASSQGGRSGNQPQHF
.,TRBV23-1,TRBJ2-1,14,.,TGCGCCAGCAGTCAACCGGGTTCCTACAATGAGCAGTTCTTC,CASSQPGSYNEQFF
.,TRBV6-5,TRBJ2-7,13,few,TGTGCCAGCAGAGGATCCGGGAGCTACGAGCAGTACTTC,CASRGSGSYEQYF
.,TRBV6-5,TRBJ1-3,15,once,TGTGCCAGCAGTTATCGGGTCAACTCTGGAAACACCATATATTTT,CASSYRVNSGNTIYF
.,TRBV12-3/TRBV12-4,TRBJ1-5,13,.,TGTGCCAGCAGTTGGGGGGGCAATCAGCCCCAGCATTTT,CASSWGGNQPQHF
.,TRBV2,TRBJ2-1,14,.,TGTGCCAGCTCCCCGGGACGGGGTACCAATGAGCAGTTCTTC,CASSPGRGTNEQFF
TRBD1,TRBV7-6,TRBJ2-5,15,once,TGTGCCAGCAGCTCACGGACAGGGAGGCAAGAGACCCAGTACTTC,CASSSRTGRQETQYF
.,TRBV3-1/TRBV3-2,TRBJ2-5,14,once,TGTGCCAGCAGCCTTAGCTTTCCGCCCGAGACCCAGTACTTC,CASSLSFPPETQYF
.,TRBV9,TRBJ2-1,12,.,TGTGCCAGCAGCGTAGACCTTAATGAGCAGTTCTTC,CASSVDLNEQFF
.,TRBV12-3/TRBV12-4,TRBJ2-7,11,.,TGTGCCAGCCGTTCGCGGGGCGAGCAGTACTTC,CASRSRGEQYF
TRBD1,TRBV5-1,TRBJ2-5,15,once,TGCGCCAGCAGCTTGGGGACAGGGGGTATGGAGACCCAGTACTTC,CASSLGTGGMETQYF
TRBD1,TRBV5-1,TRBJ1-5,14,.,TGCGCCAGCAGCCCTACCACAGGGGACGGGCCCCAGCATTTT,CASSPTTGDGPQHF
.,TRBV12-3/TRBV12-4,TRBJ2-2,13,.,TGTGCCAGCAGTTCTCAGGGGCACGGGGAGCTGTTTTTT,CASSSQGHGELFF
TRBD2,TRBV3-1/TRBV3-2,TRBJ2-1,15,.,TGTGCCAGCAGCCCTGGACTAGCGGGAGATCGCGAGCAGTTCTTC,CASSPGLAGDREQFF
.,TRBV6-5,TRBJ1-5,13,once,TGTGCCAGCATGCTCAGTTTAAATCAGCCCCAGCATTTT,CASMLSLNQPQHF
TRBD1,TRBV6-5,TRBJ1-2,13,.,TGTGCCAGCAGTCCCTCGACAGGGGCCGGCTACACCTTC,CASSPSTGAGYTF
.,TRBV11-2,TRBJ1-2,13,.,TGTGCCAGCAGCTTATCAACCAACTATGGCTACACCTTC,CASSLSTNYGYTF
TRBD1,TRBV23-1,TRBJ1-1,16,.,TGCGCCAGCAGTCAATCTCTGGGACAGGCTAACACTGAAGCTTTCTTT,CASSQSLGQANTEAFF
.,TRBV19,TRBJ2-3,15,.,TGTGCCAGTAGTAAGGACAGACTAAGCACAGATACGCAGTATTTT,CASSKDRLSTDTQYF
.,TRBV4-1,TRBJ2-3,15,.,TGCGCCAGCAGCCAAGGACTTATCGCGACAGATACGCAGTATTTT,CASSQGLIATDTQYF
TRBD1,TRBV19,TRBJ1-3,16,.,TGTGCCAGTAGTAACGACAGGGCCTACTCTGGAAACACCATATATTTT,CASSNDRAYSGNTIYF
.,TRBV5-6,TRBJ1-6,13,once,TGTGCCAGCAGCCTGCCCCTCAATTCACCCCTCCACTTT,CASSLPLNSPLHF
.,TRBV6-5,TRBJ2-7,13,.,TGTGCCAGCATGAGGGGCAGTTCCTACGAGCAGTACTTC,CASMRGSSYEQYF